The text below deals with one T cell receptor (beta chain). Its antigen is currently not known. Base-call qualities are not available, and no considerably larger clone is one nucleotide away. The method behind the library was the immunoSEQ multiplex PCR assay. TCRdb carries this immuneACCESS record with in-frame sequences only. Its versions omit some clonotypes, under half of them owing to an unresolved V gene in the studies checked, with the rest unexplained. In this sample the table shows roughly 130,000 clones, 75% to 90% of which occur a single time. More than 6.5% of the sample is taken by the ten largest. This sample is drawn from a study of radiotherapy plus CTLA-4 blockade in lung cancer (dated by TCRdb to 2017 to 2018). For the wider study: Objective responses occurred in around 19% of enrolled patients, and 31% achieved disease control. The research as a whole found: The strongest predictors of response were reported to be early dynamic shifts in blood T cell clones along with a rise in serum interferon-beta following radiation. TCR clones derived from tumors expanded in peripheral blood after treatment with radiotherapy and ipilimumab.

Focal radiation therapy combined with CTLA-4 blockade (ipilimumab) was tested in patients with chemo-refractory metastatic non-small-cell lung cancer. The germline V and J ends show losses of 10 bases and 2 bases respectively, and no gene match explains 4 bases of the junction. Measured from the cysteine to the phenylalanine, the CDR3 is 12 residues long. This entry keeps only the CDR3 DNA: 36 bases, framed from base 1. CDR1 MNHNS and CDR2 SASEGT are derived from the germline V gene. Sequenced here: peripheral blood, sampled from a patient treated with radiotherapy plus ipilimumab. The TCR comes from a human donor with non-small cell lung cancer that progressed on radiotherapy plus ipilimumab. The rearranged segments are TRBV6-1 and TRBJ1-2; 7 central bases correspond to TRBD1. The CDR3 corresponds to CATEQGNYGYTF. Read as DNA, the sequence is TGTGCCACCGAACAGGGGAACTATGGCTACACCTTC.